A selection of T cell receptor beta chains follows, all from one sample in a study of shared clonotypes between healthy human individuals. The repertoire was sequenced with immunoSEQ multiplex PCR; TCRdb's copy has only in-frame clones and lacks some. The sample shows about 1.5 million clones, nearly 99% of them seen only once. The source material was naive CD4+ T cells sorted from blood. These receptor sequences come from a young man in good health. Each CDR3 is given with its conserved first and last residue. D genes are given only for firm matches. Not all rows give a size; the values are once, few, many and, for expanded clones, a class.

D | J | V | size | DNA | CDR3
NA | TRBJ1-2 | TRBV5-4 | NA | TGTGCCAGCAGCGCGGAGAACTATGGCTACACCTTC | CASSAENYGYTF
NA | TRBJ2-3 | TRBV14 | NA | TGTGCCAGCAGCCATTTCGGAGTTCCGGATACGCAGTATTTT | CASSHFGVPDTQYF
NA | TRBJ2-7 | TRBV18 | NA | TGTGCCAGCTCACCACCACAGGGTTTCGCGGGCAACGAGCAGTACTTC | CASSPPQGFAGNEQYF
TRBD1 | TRBJ2-7 | TRBV5-5 | NA | TGTGCCAGCAGCTTGGGGTGGTCGACAGGGAGCTCCTACGAGCAGTACTTC | CASSLGWSTGSSYEQYF
TRBD2 | TRBJ2-7 | TRBV9 | NA | TGTGCCAGCAGCGCTCACCTAGCGGGACCGTCCTACGAGCAGTACTTC | CASSAHLAGPSYEQYF
NA | TRBJ1-2 | TRBV2 | NA | TGTGCCAGCAGTGAAGCGCTTGCGGGACTATATGGCTACACCTTC | CASSEALAGLYGYTF
TRBD1 | TRBJ2-1 | TRBV7-6 | NA | TGTGCCAGCAGCTTACGGGGTAAAGGAGGGACAGGCAAACTCTCCTACAATGAGCAGTTCTTC | CASSLRGKGGTGKLSYNEQFF
NA | TRBJ1-1 | TRBV7-9 | NA | TGTGCCAGCAGCGATCGTCGGGACACTGAAGCTTTCTTT | CASSDRRDTEAFF
TRBD2 | TRBJ2-5 | TRBV18 | NA | TGTGCCAGCTCACCACGCGGACTAGCGGGGCAAGAGACCCAGTACTTC | CASSPRGLAGQETQYF
TRBD2 | TRBJ2-5 | TRBV7-2 | once | TGTGCCAGCACCCGAAGCGGGAGTAGGGAGACCCAGTACTTC | CASTRSGSRETQYF
NA | TRBJ2-1 | TRBV30 | NA | TGTGCCTGGAGTGTACTGAGTGAGCAGTTCTTC | CAWSVLSEQFF
NA | TRBJ1-2 | TRBV7-9 | NA | TGTGCCAGCGGGAGCCCAGGAGACGGAGCATATGGCTACACCTTC | CASGSPGDGAYGYTF
TRBD2 | TRBJ2-7 | TRBV5-1 | NA | TGCGCCAGCAGCTCACTAGCGGGAGGGCCGAATATTTACGAGCAGTACTTC | CASSSLAGGPNIYEQYF
NA | TRBJ2-1 | TRBV28 | NA | TGTGCCAGCATGCTTGGCGGACTCTCCTACAATGAGCAGTTCTTC | CASMLGGLSYNEQFF
NA | TRBJ1-3 | TRBV7-9 | NA | TGTGCCAGCAGTAGACTGGGAAACACCATATATTTT | CASSRLGNTIYF
NA | TRBJ2-6 | TRBV10-3 | NA | TGTGCCATCAGTGTCTATGGGGCCAACGTCCTGACTTTC | CAISVYGANVLTF
TRBD2 | TRBJ2-7 | TRBV14 | NA | TGTGCCAGCAGCCAAGTGCGAAAACTAGCGGGAGTCTACGAGCAGTACTTC | CASSQVRKLAGVYEQYF
NA | TRBJ2-1 | TRBV13 | NA | TGTGCCAGCAGCCTCCGTGGCGGACTCGAAGAGGAGCAGTTCTTC | CASSLRGGLEEEQFF
NA | TRBJ2-2 | TRBV19 | NA | TGTGCCAGTAGTATTATGGGGGCGCGGGTCACCGGGGAGCTGTTTTTT | CASSIMGARVTGELFF
NA | TRBJ2-4 | TRBV28 | NA | TGTGCCAGCAGTTGGGCGGCGGTCAAAAACATTCAGTACTTC | CASSWAAVKNIQYF
NA | TRBJ1-1 | TRBV6-1 | once | TGTGCCAGCGCGGTTCTAACTGAAGCTTTCTTT | CASAVLTEAFF
NA | TRBJ2-7 | TRBV5-1 | NA | TGCGCCAGCAGCCCGGCGGGCTACGAGCAGTACTTC | CASSPAGYEQYF
NA | TRBJ2-7 | TRBV21-1 | NA | TGTGCCAGCAGCAAAGACTTACTCACCTACGAGCAGTACTTC | CASSKDLLTYEQYF
TRBD2 | TRBJ2-1 | TRBV7-7 | NA | TGTGCCAGCAGCTTAGGGACTAGCGGGAGTTGGAATGAGCAGTTCTTC | CASSLGTSGSWNEQFF
NA | TRBJ2-7 | TRBV4-1 | NA | TGCGCCAGCAACCAGGATCCGGGACGGAGCTCCTACGAGCAGTACTTC | CASNQDPGRSSYEQYF
NA | TRBJ2-1 | TRBV11-2 | once | TGTGCCAGCAGCTCCCCGGGGCGTGGTGAGCAGTTCTTC | CASSSPGRGEQFF
TRBD1 | TRBJ1-1 | TRBV29-1 | few | TGCAGCGTTGAACCAGGGGGTTACCCGAACACTGAAGCTTTCTTT | CSVEPGGYPNTEAFF
NA | TRBJ2-7 | TRBV28 | NA | TGTGCCAGCAGTTTTACGGGGGTGTCCTACGAGCAGTACTTC | CASSFTGVSYEQYF
NA | TRBJ1-4 | TRBV6-4 | NA | TGTGCCAGCAGTGAAGGGAGGTGGGACGAAAAACTGTTTTTT | CASSEGRWDEKLFF
TRBD2 | TRBJ2-1 | TRBV4-1 | NA | TGCGCCAGCAGCCCACTAGCGGGGGGGTTCGGCAATGAGCAGTTCTTC | CASSPLAGGFGNEQFF
NA | TRBJ2-2 | TRBV5-1 | NA | TGCGCCAGCAGCCCACGATCGGGGGCCTACTTCTCGAACACCGGGGAGCTGTTTTTT | CASSPRSGAYFSNTGELFF
TRBD2 | TRBJ2-7 | TRBV11-2 | NA | TGTGCCAGCAGCTTTCCGGGGGGAGGGCTGTACTTC | CASSFPGGGLYF
TRBD1 | TRBJ2-1 | TRBV25-1 | NA | TGTGCCAGCAGTGACCGACAGGGACATATTGGAAAGTACAATGAGCAGTTCTTC | CASSDRQGHIGKYNEQFF
TRBD1 | TRBJ1-2 | TRBV7-2 | NA | TGTGCCAGCAGCGAGACAGGGTTGGGCGGCTACACCTTC | CASSETGLGGYTF
NA | TRBJ2-1 | TRBV27 | NA | TGTGCCAGCAGTTCCCGGGGAAGATACAATGAGCAGTTCTTC | CASSSRGRYNEQFF
NA | TRBJ2-7 | TRBV6-1 | NA | TGTGCCAGCAGACAGGTAACCTACGAGCAGTACTTC | CASRQVTYEQYF
TRBD2 | TRBJ2-7 | TRBV28 | once | TGTGCCAGCAGTGTTAGCGGGAGCTGGATCTCCTACGAGCAGTACTTC | CASSVSGSWISYEQYF
NA | TRBJ2-6 | TRBV5-7 | NA | TGTGCCAGCCGACCTATTCTCGTACAAAGTCGGGCCAACGTCCTGACTTTC | CASRPILVQSRANVLTF
NA | TRBJ2-7 | TRBV2 | NA | TGTGCCAGCAGTGTGCGACAGCCCCCCGAGCAGTACTTC | CASSVRQPPEQYF
NA | TRBJ2-1 | TRBV5-1 | NA | TGCGCCAGCAGCTTGTTCCGCGGAAAAGGAGGGGGTGAGCAGTTCTTC | CASSLFRGKGGGEQFF
TRBD1 | TRBJ2-5 | TRBV10-3 | NA | TGTGCCATCAGTGAGTCGACAGGGGGGGACCAAGAGACCCAGTACTTC | CAISESTGGDQETQYF
NA | TRBJ2-1 | TRBV18 | NA | TGTGCCGGATCAAACGGACCCTTTACCAATGAGCAGTTCTTC | CAGSNGPFTNEQFF
NA | TRBJ2-5 | TRBV11-3 | NA | TGTGCCAGCAGCTTACGGGGCCAAGAGACCCAGTACTTC | CASSLRGQETQYF
NA | TRBJ2-3 | TRBV7-3 | NA | TGTGCCAGCAGCCCCACTAGCACAGATACGCAGTATTTT | CASSPTSTDTQYF
NA | TRBJ2-7 | TRBV10-1 | NA | TGCGCCAGCAGTGAGTCAGGGACCTACGAGCAGTACTTC | CASSESGTYEQYF
NA | TRBJ2-7 | TRBV6-6 | NA | TGTGCCAGCAGTTACCCAGCAGGTGGCGAGCAGTACTTC | CASSYPAGGEQYF
NA | TRBJ1-2 | TRBV15 | NA | TGTGCCACCAGCAGTAGACAACAGCGAGGGTATGGCTACACCTTC | CATSSRQQRGYGYTF
NA | TRBJ2-3 | TRBV6-5 | NA | TGTGCCAGCAGACCTGCGGGGAGCACAGATACGCAGTATTTT | CASRPAGSTDTQYF
TRBD1 | TRBJ1-2 | TRBV18 | NA | TGTGCCAGCTCACCACCGGGACAGGGTTCCGGCTACACCTTC | CASSPPGQGSGYTF
TRBD2 | TRBJ2-2 | TRBV11-3 | NA | TGTGCCAGCAAGGCGGGAGTAGCTATTGCCGGGGAGCTGTTTTTT | CASKAGVAIAGELFF